A selection of T cell receptor beta chains follows, all from one sample in a study of OX40 agonist ivuxolimab in advanced cancers. Method: immunoSEQ multiplex PCR; TCRdb's copy keeps in-frame clones and lacks some. The data contain about 64,000 clones, around 90% of them seen just once; the ten biggest clones take up approximately 1.4%. This material consisted of CD4+ or CD8+ T cells sorted from blood, taken in a trial of the OX40 agonist ivuxolimab. These TCRs come from an adult with an advanced solid tumor such as melanoma, head and neck, liver or kidney cancer. Both conserved end residues are trimmed from each CDR3. Fields, in order: V gene, J gene, CDR3 protein.

>TRBV6-5|TRBJ1-1
ASSPGEGGHTEAF
>TRBV19|TRBJ1-5
ASSPGRDQPQH
>TRBV5-6|TRBJ1-2
ASSLLGQGGYGYT
>TRBV27|TRBJ1-4
ASLGMGGEKLF
>TRBV19|TRBJ2-1
ASSIQTGRVLSSYNEQF
>TRBV20-1|TRBJ2-3
SASLTDTQY
>TRBV10-3|TRBJ2-7
AARGAEQY
>TRBV7-9|TRBJ2-7
ASSQPPGQGAYEQY
>TRBV6-6|TRBJ1-2
ASGLSGGNYGYT
>TRBV27|TRBJ1-2
ASSFSRGRAGYT
>TRBV18|TRBJ2-7
ASSPPPRAGTYEQY
>TRBV21-1|TRBJ1-2
ASSKVEHTNYGYT
>TRBV5-1|TRBJ2-3
ASSPRTDTYTQY
>TRBV6-5|TRBJ2-1
ASSYSHVTVSNEQF
>TRBV7-2|TRBJ2-5
ASRARVETQY
>TRBV18|TRBJ1-1
ASSPSGFQNTEAF
>TRBV7-6|TRBJ2-7
ASSSPLGDRYEQY
>TRBV18|TRBJ2-5
ASSAGHSPETQY
>TRBV12-5|TRBJ1-5
ASGLGQTGDSNQPQH
>TRBV7-9|TRBJ2-2
ASSRGPGELF
>TRBV10-1|TRBJ2-1
ASSPGTGGREQF
>TRBV11-2|TRBJ1-2
ASSPRRLEGGDYGYT
>TRBV7-9|TRBJ2-1
ASSLSGTGGLNEQF